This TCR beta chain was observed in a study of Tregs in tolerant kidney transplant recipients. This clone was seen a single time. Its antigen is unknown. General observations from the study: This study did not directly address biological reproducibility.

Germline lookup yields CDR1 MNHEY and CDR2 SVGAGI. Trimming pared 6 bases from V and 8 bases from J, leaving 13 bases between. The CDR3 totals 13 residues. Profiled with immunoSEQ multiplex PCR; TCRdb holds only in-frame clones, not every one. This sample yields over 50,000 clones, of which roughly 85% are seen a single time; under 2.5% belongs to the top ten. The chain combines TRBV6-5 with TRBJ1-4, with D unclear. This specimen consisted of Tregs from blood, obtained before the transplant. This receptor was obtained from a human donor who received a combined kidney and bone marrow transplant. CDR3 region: CASSPGPREKLFF. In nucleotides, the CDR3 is TGTGCCAGCAGCCCAGGACCTCGAGAAAAACTGTTTTTT.